A single TCR beta chain is shown here with its context. The record originates from a study of blood T cells in healthy people across ages. Germline loops: CDR1 MDHEN, CDR2 SYDVKM. This CDR3 spans 15 amino acids. V shed 5 bases, J shed 2 bases, and the junction held 6 bases outside the gene matches. Primed by a sample-barcoded 5' primer and a J-beta primer mix, a second PCR proceeded for 7 to 11 cycles. TCRdb called the 5' RACE reads again in MiXCR, with one record for every CDR3 protein. Here the sample spans around 800,000 distinct CDR3 sequences, about 26% being singletons. These sequences were also reported in another study, on T cells of mothers and their children.

The TCR originated in a boy younger than 18 in good health. Sequencing input: blood. The genes are TRBV28 and TRBJ2-7; 10 bases map to TRBD2. The CDR3 nucleotides read TGTGCCAGCAGTGTCACCCTAGCGGGGGCCTACGAGCAGTACTTC. Protein product: CASSVTLAGAYEQYF.